Below are 17 T cell receptor beta chains sequenced from a single sample in a study of T cell responses to AZD1222 COVID-19 vaccine. Profiled with immunoSEQ multiplex PCR; TCRdb holds only in-frame clones, not every one. The sample has 150,000 or so clones, 90% seen once; the top ten hold around 18%. Sample: peripheral blood, taken on day 0 of AZD1222 vaccination. These receptors were taken from an adult in good health.

V gene TRBV9 combines with J gene TRBJ2-1, with D tentatively TRBD2 (7 bases). V was clipped by 6 bases and J by 8 bases, with 27 bases between them. The CDR3 spans 17 residues. Germline V gene sequence: CDR1 SGDLS, CDR2 YYNGEE. The CDR3 region has the DNA TGTGCCAGCACCAAAGGGGGGGCCGAGGACCCCGGGGATGAGCAGTTCTTC. Its translation: CASTKGGAEDPGDEQFF.

The genes are TRBV29-1 and TRBJ2-7, with 7 nucleotides matching TRBD1. With V trimmed by 7 bases and J by 7 bases, 7 bases remained unmatched. CDR1 SQVTM and CDR2 ANQGSEA come from the germline V gene. The CDR3 sequence is 11 residues long. The CDR3 nucleotides read TGCAGCGGGGGACAGCTTGAAGAGCAGTACTTC. Translating it yields CSGGQLEEQYF.

This clone was observed once. The rearrangement uses TRBV7-9 and TRBJ1-2; D not resolved. The V gene's germline CDR1 is SEHNR and CDR2 FQNEAQ (reference sequence). The CDR3 length is 14 residues. V lost 2 bases to trimming and J lost 10 bases, with 17 bases between them. DNA of the CDR3: TGTGCCAGCAGCTTAATTGAATCGCGGCTTGCCTACACCTTC. Amino acids: CASSLIESRLAYTF. Complete variable domain (other parts from reference TRBV7-9 and TRBJ1-2): DTGVSQNPRHKITKRGQNVTFRCDPISEHNRLYWYRQTLGQGPEFLTYFQNEAQLEKSRLLSDRFSAERPKGSFSTLEIQRTEQGDSAMYLCASSLIESRLAYTFGSGTRLTVV.

This sequence joins TRBV30 and TRBJ1-2, with 7 bases lining up with TRBD1. V lost 0 bases, J lost 5 bases, and 6 bases stayed unmatched. The CDR3 is 14 amino acids. CDR1 is GTSNPN, CDR2 SVGIG, per germline (reference sequence). This CDR3 is CAWSVYRGKYGYTF. The CDR3 coding sequence is TGTGCCTGGAGTGTATACAGGGGAAAATATGGCTACACCTTC.

This sequence joins TRBV7-9 and TRBJ1-2; D uncertain. Germline assignment: CDR1 SEHNR and CDR2 FQNEAQ (reference sequence). V lost 1 base and J lost 1, with 7 bases in between. The CDR3 is made up of 14 amino acids. The CDR3 sequence: CASSLVAINYGYTF. Here the CDR3 DNA reads TGTGCCAGCAGCTTAGTAGCTATTAACTATGGCTACACCTTC.

The chain joins TRBV10-2 to TRBJ1-1; D is unclear. Per germline, CDR1 WSHSY and CDR2 SAAADI. The CDR3 extends over 12 amino acids. V was cut by 3 bases and J by 5 bases, with 7 bases left in between. CDR3 sequence: CASSEGRTEAFF. CDR3 coding DNA: TGCGCCAGCAGTGAAGGCAGAACTGAAGCTTTCTTT.

The chain recombines TRBV11-1 with TRBJ2-6, with D uncertain. Trimming pared 2 bases from V and 0 bases from J, leaving 8 bases between. Looked up from germline, CDR1 is SGHAT and CDR2 is FQDESV (reference sequence). The CDR3 spans 16 residues. The CDR3: CASSLLTDSGANVLTF. CDR3 bases: TGTGCCAGCAGCTTACTGACGGACTCTGGGGCCAACGTCCTGACTTTC. Looking up the rest from reference TRBV11-1 and TRBJ2-6 gives the full variable domain: EAEVAQSPRYKITEKSQAVAFWCDPISGHATLYWYRQILGQGPELLVQFQDESVVDDSQLPKDRFSAERLKGVDSTLKIQPAELGDSAMYLCASSLLTDSGANVLTFGAGSRLTVL.

This rearrangement joins TRBV6-1 to TRBJ2-1; perhaps TRBD2 as D (5 bases). Germline V gene lookup returns CDR1 MNHNS and CDR2 SASEGT. V lost 5 bases and J 5 bases, leaving 16 bases between the germline ends. The CDR3 runs to 15 residues. CDR3 nucleotide sequence: TGTGCCAGCAGTCCTACTAGATTCCGAGACAATGAGCAGTTCTTC. This gives the protein CASSPTRFRDNEQFF.

The chain combines TRBV7-2 with TRBJ2-7, with 7 nucleotides matching TRBD1. This CDR3 comprises 15 residues. Germline V CDR1 and CDR2: SGHTA, FQGNSA. Trimming removed 5 bases from V and 3 bases from J; junction bases left unmatched: 10. Here the CDR3 DNA reads TGTGCCAGCAGCCCAGCAGGGGGTTCGTACTACGAGCAGTACTTC. It translates to CASSPAGGSYYEQYF.

This chain connects TRBV7-3 to TRBJ1-1; weak D call: TRBD1 (5 bases). This CDR3 is 12 amino acids long. Germline V gives CDR1 SGHTA, CDR2 FQGTGA. Trimming removed 6 bases from V and 11 bases from J, with 16 bases in between. CDR3 DNA sequence: TGTGCCAGCAGTCAGGGTTTAGGGCTGGCTTTCTTT. This sequence encodes CASSQGLGLAFF.

CDR3 bases: TGTGCCAGCAGTAATCAGGGGGGTTACACTGAAGCTTTCTTT. Its translation is CASSNQGGYTEAFF. V gene TRBV6-2 or TRBV6-3 combines with J gene TRBJ1-1; 7 bases map to TRBD1. The V segment lost 5 bases and the J segment 3 bases; nucleotides outside the gene matches: 6. Looked up from germline, CDR1 is MNHEY and CDR2 is SVGEGT. The CDR3 runs to 14 residues.

The rearrangement joins TRBV7-8 to TRBJ1-1; tentative D call: TRBD1 (6 bases). Germline CDR1 SGHVS, CDR2 FQNEAQ. Trimming took 4 bases from V and 4 from J, leaving 13 bases between them. The CDR3 runs to 14 residues. CDR3 protein: CASSSPTTGTEAFF. The CDR3 bases are TGTGCCAGCAGCTCCCCTACGACAGGCACTGAAGCTTTCTTT.

The chain couples TRBV19 to TRBJ1-5; the match to TRBD1 covers 7 bases. Germline CDR1 LNHDA, CDR2 SQIVND (reference sequence). The CDR3 covers 17 residues. V gave up 5 bases and J gave up 3 bases; unmatched junction bases: 13. The CDR3 coding sequence is TGTGCCAGTAGTGTGCAAAGGGGAGGGGGCCTCAATCAGCCCCAGCATTTT. This encodes CASSVQRGGGLNQPQHF.

This chain uses TRBV5-1 with TRBJ1-6; D remains ambiguous. This CDR3 region has 15 residues. Germline V gene sequence: CDR1 SGHRS, CDR2 YFSETQ. V gave up 3 bases and J gave up 7 bases, with 14 bases separating them. CDR3 sequence reads: CASSSTTFDNSPLHF. CDR3 nucleotide sequence: TGCGCCAGCAGCTCCACGACTTTCGACAATTCACCCCTCCACTTT.

The chain combines TRBV10-3 with TRBJ2-3; D gene unclear. With 5 bases removed from V and 0 bases from J, the gap between germline ends came to 9 bases. The CDR3 is 14 residues long. Germline CDR1 ENHRY, CDR2 SYGVKD. Here the CDR3 reads CAISTQSSTDTQYF. CDR3 coding DNA: TGTGCCATCAGTACCCAATCCAGCACAGATACGCAGTATTTT.

The rearrangement links TRBV11-2 to TRBJ2-2; the D gene is possibly TRBD2 (6 bases). Looked up from germline, CDR1 is SGHAT and CDR2 is FQNNGV. V shed 1 base and J shed 6 bases, with 21 bases lying between them. The CDR3 is 18 residues long. CDR3 residues: CASSLVGGRPSSAGELFF. CDR3 nucleotides: TGTGCCAGCAGCTTAGTAGGAGGGCGACCTAGTTCGGCCGGGGAGCTGTTTTTT.

The CDR3 nucleotides read TGTGCCAGCAGTCGACCGCCAGGGGGCGCGGATGAAAAACTGTTTTTT. It translates to CASSRPPGGADEKLFF. The chain carries TRBV28 and TRBJ1-4; TRBD1 matches at 8 bases. The V and J ends lost 5 bases and 6 bases, in that order; junction bases with no gene match: 11. Germline CDR1 reads MDHEN; CDR2 reads SYDVKM. The CDR3 loop spans 16 amino acids.